The present entry profiles one T cell receptor (beta chain) with its context. The CDR3 is 15 amino acids. Trimming removed 2 bases from V and 5 bases from J; junction bases left unmatched: 4. Germline V CDR1 and CDR2: LNHDA, SQIVND (reference sequence). The sample comes from a study of blood T cells in healthy people across ages. The authors ran a second PCR of about 6 to 11 cycles using a sample-barcoded 5' primer and a J-beta primer mix. Each CDR3 protein gets one entry after TCRdb re-called the 5' RACE reads with MiXCR. The sample shows over 1.5 million distinct CDR3 sequences, around half of them seen only once.

The gene calls are TRBV19 and TRBJ2-1; TRBD1 matches 9 bases. Sequenced input: blood. The receptor comes from a woman in her thirties or forties in good health. The CDR3 loop is CASSIPGTGNNEQFF. The CDR3 nucleotides are TGTGCCAGTAGTATACCAGGGACAGGGAACAATGAGCAGTTCTTC.